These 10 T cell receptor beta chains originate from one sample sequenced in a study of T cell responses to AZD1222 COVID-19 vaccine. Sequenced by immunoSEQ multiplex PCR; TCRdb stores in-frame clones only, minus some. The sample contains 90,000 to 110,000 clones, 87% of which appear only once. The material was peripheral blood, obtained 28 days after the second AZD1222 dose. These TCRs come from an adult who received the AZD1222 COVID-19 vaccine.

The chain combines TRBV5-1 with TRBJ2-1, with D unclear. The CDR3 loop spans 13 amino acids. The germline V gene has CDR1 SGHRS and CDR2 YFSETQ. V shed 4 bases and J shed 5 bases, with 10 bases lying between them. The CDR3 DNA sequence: TGCGCCAGCAGCCGGACGGGCCACAATGAGCAGTTCTTC. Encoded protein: CASSRTGHNEQFF. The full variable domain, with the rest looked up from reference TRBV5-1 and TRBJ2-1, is KAGVTQTPRYLIKTRGQQVTLSCSPISGHRSVSWYQQTPGQGLQFLFEYFSETQRNKGNFPGRFSGRQFSNSRSEMNVSTLELGDSALYLCASSRTGHNEQFFGPGTRLTVL.

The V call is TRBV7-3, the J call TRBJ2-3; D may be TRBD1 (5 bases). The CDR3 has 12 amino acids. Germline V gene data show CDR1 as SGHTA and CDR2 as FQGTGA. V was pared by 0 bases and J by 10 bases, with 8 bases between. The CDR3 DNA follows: TGTGCCAGCAGCTTAACAGGGGATGCGCAGTATTTT. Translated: CASSLTGDAQYF.

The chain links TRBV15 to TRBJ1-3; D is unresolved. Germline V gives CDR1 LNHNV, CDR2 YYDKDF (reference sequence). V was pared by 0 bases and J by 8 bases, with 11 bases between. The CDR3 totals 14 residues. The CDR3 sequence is CATSRDPWADTIYF. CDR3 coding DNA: TGTGCCACCAGCAGAGATCCCTGGGCGGACACCATATATTTT.

CDR3 protein: CASSLSSGGAETQYF. The CDR3 DNA is TGTGCCAGCAGTTTGAGTAGCGGGGGGGCGGAGACCCAGTACTTC. The chain employs TRBV6-2 or TRBV6-3 and TRBJ2-5; 11 bases match TRBD2. J gave up 5 bases and V 4 bases, and 6 bases lay outside the gene matches. The V gene's germline CDR1 is MNHEY and CDR2 SVGEGT. This CDR3 has 15 residues.

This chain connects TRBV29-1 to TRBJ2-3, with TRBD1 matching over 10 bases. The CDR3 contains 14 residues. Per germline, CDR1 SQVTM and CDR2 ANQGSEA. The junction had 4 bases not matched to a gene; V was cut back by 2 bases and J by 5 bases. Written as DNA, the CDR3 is TGCAGCGTTGAACTTGGACAGGGGGGAGATACGCAGTATTTT. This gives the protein CSVELGQGGDTQYF.

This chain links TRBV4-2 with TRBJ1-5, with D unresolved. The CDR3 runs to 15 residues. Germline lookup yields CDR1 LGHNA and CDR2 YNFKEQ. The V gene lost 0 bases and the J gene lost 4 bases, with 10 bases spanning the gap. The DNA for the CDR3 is TGTGCCAGCAGCCAAGAACTAGGGAGTAATCAGCCCCAGCATTTT. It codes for CASSQELGSNQPQHF.

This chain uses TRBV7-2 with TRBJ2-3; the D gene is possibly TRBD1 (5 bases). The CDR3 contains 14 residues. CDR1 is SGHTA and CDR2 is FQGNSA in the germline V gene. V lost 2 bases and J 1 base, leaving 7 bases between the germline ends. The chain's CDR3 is CASSLQGGTDTQYF. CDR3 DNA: TGTGCCAGCAGCTTACAGGGTGGCACAGATACGCAGTATTTT.

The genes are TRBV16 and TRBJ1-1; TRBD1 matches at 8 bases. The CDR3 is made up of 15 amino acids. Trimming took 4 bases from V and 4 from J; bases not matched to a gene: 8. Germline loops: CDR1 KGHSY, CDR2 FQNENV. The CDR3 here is CASSPFSGGITEAFF. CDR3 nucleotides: TGTGCCAGCAGCCCCTTTTCAGGGGGCATCACTGAAGCTTTCTTT. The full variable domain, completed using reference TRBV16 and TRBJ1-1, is GEEVAQTPKHLVRGEGQKAKLYCAPIKGHSYVFWYQQVLKNEFKFLISFQNENVFDETGMPKERFSAKCLPNSPCSLEIQATKLEDSAVYFCASSPFSGGITEAFFGQGTRLTVV.

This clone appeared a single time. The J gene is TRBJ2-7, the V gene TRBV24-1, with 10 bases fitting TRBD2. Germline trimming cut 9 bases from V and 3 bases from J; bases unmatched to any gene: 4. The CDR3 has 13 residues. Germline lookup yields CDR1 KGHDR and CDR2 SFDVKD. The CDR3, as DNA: TGTGCCACCCGGAGCGGGAGGGGCTACGAGCAGTACTTC. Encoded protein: CATRSGRGYEQYF.

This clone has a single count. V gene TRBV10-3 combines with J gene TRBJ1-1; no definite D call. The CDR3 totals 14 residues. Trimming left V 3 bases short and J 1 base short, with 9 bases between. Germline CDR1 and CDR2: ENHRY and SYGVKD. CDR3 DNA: TGTGCCATCAGTGACGACTCAACGAACACTGAAGCTTTCTTT. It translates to CAISDDSTNTEAFF.